This T cell receptor beta chain was sequenced during a study of T cells in Graves' hyperthyroidism and ophthalmopathy (dated by TCRdb to 2018 to 2020). With respect to the entire study: Peripheral blood samples were taken at initial diagnosis, before any treatment was given. TCR V-J signatures able to tell the groups apart were searched for in a discovery cohort of 100 or so patients, of whom more than 40 had Graves' ophthalmopathy and about 60 had stable Graves' hyperthyroidism. Whether ophthalmopathy could be predicted prospectively was tested in an independent validation cohort made up of approximately 19 hyperthyroidism patients plus 17 patients who later progressed to ophthalmopathy. For training and testing, the roughly 97 patients in the discovery cohort were randomly divided in a 7:3 ratio. Thyroid tissue and blood T-cell repertoires from about six Graves' hyperthyroidism patients were also compared in the study. Following sampling, methimazole starting at 30 mg daily was given to hyperthyroidism patients, and high-dose intravenous methylprednisolone was given to ophthalmopathy patients. TCR Vbeta CDR3 sequencing of 130 to 150 peripheral blood samples (over 40 ophthalmopathy, about 74 hyperthyroidism and approximately 17 progressor patients) is reported in the paper.

A note on this clonotype: This receptor's antigen is unknown. Base qualities were left out, and no much larger clone turns up one base away.

Ophthalmopathy patients had moderately to severely active disease, with a Clinical Activity Score of 3 or more, a NOSPECS grade of 4 or more, and a disease duration of less than 3 months. Patients with uncontrolled infections, other autoimmune diseases, pregnancy or lactation were excluded. Diagnoses relied on clinical symptoms, serum thyroxine and TRAb, thyroid ultrasound and orbital computed tomography. PBMCs were separated from 10 ml of fresh peripheral blood using Ficoll-Paque density gradient centrifugation. Trizol reagent was used to extract total RNA, and RNA quality was then checked on an Agilent 2100 Bioanalyzer. The TCR beta CDR3 regions were amplified from the RNA transcripts. The TCR CDR3 was subjected to a first round of RT-PCR using the HTBI primer set and the Qiagen OneStep RT-PCR kit. Libraries were constructed in a second round of multiplex PCR, after which size selection and purification were performed. Libraries were sequenced paired-end with 100 bp reads on an Illumina HiSeq2000. Per the authors' processing: Raw data were processed with SOAPnuke, discarding reads with adapters, uncalled bases, mean Phred below 15, or no exact constant-primer or identifier match. High-quality paired reads were merged using COPE v1.2.5, and each unique nucleotide sequence was defined as a clonotype. Clonotypes were aligned to IMGT TRBV, TRBD and TRBJ reference segments using MiTCR v1.1. Analysis was restricted to V-J combinations with a frequency above 0.0001, which covered about 99% of repertoires. The TCS score was defined as F50 (clonal expansion) divided by E x V (chaos), with BLOSUM62-based TCRdist calculated between CDR3 peptides within each V-J. Welch's t-statistics and random forest reduced 500 to 550 V-J features to roughly 13, which were used in a naive Bayes classifier (R e1071). Using fastp trimming at Q25 and MiXCR clonotype assembly, TCRdb reanalyzed the public sequencing data and kept in-frame beta chains. Rows with one shared CDR3 protein collapse into an entry with the most common genes and DNA. None of the V and J calls come from the authors' own analysis; TCRdb made them. For this sample the table gives approximately 690,000 distinct CDR3 sequences, of which about 20% were detected only once. The ten most abundant clones make up 30% to 40% of the sample.

CDR1 is given as SGHKS and CDR2 as YYEKEE, both from the germline V gene (reference sequence). V drops 0 bases and J drops 0 bases, leaving 9 bases in between. Inclusive of the bounding cysteine and phenylalanine, the CDR3 is 15 residues long. The entry retains the CDR3 DNA only, 45 bases that are in frame from base 1. Findings and caveats that apply to the study as a whole: Sample size was not statistically predetermined, and investigators were not blinded to group allocation. A 13 V-J signature model separated ophthalmopathy from stable hyperthyroidism, with around 88% sensitivity and 81.08% specificity in cross-validation and 80%/75% in testing. In validation, progression to ophthalmopathy was predicted by the model with more than 65% sensitivity and around 76% specificity, a median of roughly 6.4 months before onset. Most expanded thyroid clonotypes (frequency above 0.001) were also detected in blood, a finding suggesting that blood repertoires may reflect thyroid immune responses.

Sequenced sample: blood. This receptor was taken from a man aged 25 to 40 with Graves' ophthalmopathy. The rearranged chain carries TRBV5-5 and TRBJ2-5; no D segment can be confidently identified. The DNA sequence is given as TGTGCCAGCAGCTTGGAGGTCCCGTACCAAGAGACCCAGTACTTC. It is translated as CASSLEVPYQETQYF.